The 8 T cell receptor beta chains below were found in one sample sequenced in a study of cytomegalovirus exposure and HLA in healthy donors. The study ran its PCR with 60 Vbeta and 13 Jbeta primers. Here immunoSEQ multiplex PCR was the method, and the copy in TCRdb shows in-frame clones only, minus some. The sample has some 90,000 clones; about 79% are singletons. Sequenced material: PBMCs. These TCRs come from a female donor in good health and CMV-seronegative.

This clone was seen a few times. The rearrangement links TRBV30 to TRBJ1-1, with unresolved D. The CDR3 covers 12 residues. Germline V gene sequence: CDR1 GTSNPN, CDR2 SVGIG (reference sequence). Trimming left V 4 bases short and J 7 bases short, with 13 bases between. CDR3 residues: CAWTPRYGEAFF. CDR3 coding DNA: TGTGCCTGGACCCCACGGTACGGTGAAGCTTTCTTT.

The genes are TRBV30 and TRBJ1-3; D might be TRBD1 (6 bases). The CDR3 totals 16 residues. With 0 bases removed from V and 0 bases from J, the gap between germline ends came to 12 bases. The germline V gene encodes CDR1 GTSNPN and CDR2 SVGIG (reference sequence). The CDR3 loop reads CAWSVREGVSGNTIYF. For the CDR3, the DNA is TGTGCCTGGAGTGTTAGGGAGGGGGTCTCTGGAAACACCATATATTTT.

This clone was detected only a few times. The chain carries TRBV11-2 and TRBJ2-7; TRBD1 is a possible D gene (6 bases). Germline lookup yields CDR1 SGHAT and CDR2 FQNNGV. Trimming left V 4 bases short and J 3 bases short, with 19 bases between. This CDR3 comprises 16 residues. The CDR3 DNA reads TGTGCCAGCAGCTCGAGGCCCTCAGGGGAGTACTACGAGCAGTACTTC. This gives the protein CASSSRPSGEYYEQYF.

The chain joins TRBV5-1 to TRBJ2-1; 10 bases fit TRBD2. Germline lookup yields CDR1 SGHRS and CDR2 YFSETQ. The CDR3 contains 17 residues. Trimming removed 2 bases from V and 5 bases from J; junction bases left unmatched: 10. The CDR3 spells CASSFRTSGPLDNEQFF. CDR3 in DNA: TGCGCCAGCAGCTTTAGGACTAGCGGCCCGCTTGACAATGAGCAGTTCTTC.

The chain is built from TRBV5-1 and TRBJ1-1, with D perhaps TRBD1 (6 bases). The germline V gene encodes CDR1 SGHRS and CDR2 YFSETQ. The CDR3 has 14 amino acids. V was trimmed by 6 bases and J by 1 base, leaving 13 bases between them. The CDR3 sequence: CASNGGGGNTEAFF. The CDR3 DNA reads as TGCGCCAGCAACGGGGGAGGGGGGAACACTGAAGCTTTCTTT.

The rearrangement links TRBV30 to TRBJ1-6, with D unclear. Trimming took 1 base from V and 7 from J, leaving 11 bases between them. The CDR3 runs to 14 residues. The germline CDR1 and CDR2 sequences are GTSNPN and SVGIG (reference sequence). Written as DNA, the CDR3 is TGTGCCTGGAGTGCTTCGGGGTGGAATTCACCCCTCCACTTT. Protein sequence: CAWSASGWNSPLHF.

As regards this clone: One end of the junction fails to match germline, which may point to a read error. The rearrangement uses TRBV7-7 and TRBJ2-1; TRBD1 aligns across 8 bases. The CDR3 is 17 amino acids. From germline, CDR1 is SSHAT and CDR2 FNYEAQ (reference sequence). CDR3 in amino acids: CASSLGQGMNSYNEQFF. CDR3 DNA sequence: TGTGCTAGCAGCCTTGGACAGGGCATGAACTCCTACAATGAGCAGTTCTTC.

The chain has TRBV6-5 and TRBJ1-1; perhaps TRBD1 as D (6 bases). The CDR3 extends over 15 amino acids. Germline V lookup: CDR1 MNHEY, CDR2 SVGAGI. The V gene lost 2 bases and the J gene lost 6 bases, with 16 bases spanning the gap. CDR3 coding DNA: TGTGCCAGCAGTTACGGTCGGACAGTATTGGCTGAAGCTTTCTTT. It yields the protein CASSYGRTVLAEAFF.